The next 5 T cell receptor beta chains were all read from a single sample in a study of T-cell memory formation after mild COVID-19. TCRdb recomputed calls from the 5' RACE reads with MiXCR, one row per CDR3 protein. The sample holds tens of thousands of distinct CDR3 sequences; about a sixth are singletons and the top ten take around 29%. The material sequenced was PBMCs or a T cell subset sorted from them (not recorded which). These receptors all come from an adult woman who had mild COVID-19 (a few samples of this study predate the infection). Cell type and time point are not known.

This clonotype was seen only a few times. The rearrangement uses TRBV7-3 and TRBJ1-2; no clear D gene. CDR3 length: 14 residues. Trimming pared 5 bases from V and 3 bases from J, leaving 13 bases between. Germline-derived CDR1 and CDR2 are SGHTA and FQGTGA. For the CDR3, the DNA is TGTGCCAGCAGCCCCGGGCCAATGGACTATGGCTACACCTTC. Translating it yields CASSPGPMDYGYTF.

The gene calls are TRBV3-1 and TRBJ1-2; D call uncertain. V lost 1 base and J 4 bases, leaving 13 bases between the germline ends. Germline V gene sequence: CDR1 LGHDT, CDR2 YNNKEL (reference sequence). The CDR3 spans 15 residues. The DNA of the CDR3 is TGTGCCAGCAGCCAAGGGACCTGGGGTTTCTATGGCTACACCTTC. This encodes CASSQGTWGFYGYTF.

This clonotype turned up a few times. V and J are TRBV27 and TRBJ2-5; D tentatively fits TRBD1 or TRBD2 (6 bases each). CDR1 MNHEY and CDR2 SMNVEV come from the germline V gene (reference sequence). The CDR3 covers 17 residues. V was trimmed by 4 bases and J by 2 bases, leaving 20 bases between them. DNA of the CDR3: TGTGCCAGCAGTTCACAGGGCGGGACCCTCTTTCAAGAGACCCAGTACTTC. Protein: CASSSQGGTLFQETQYF.

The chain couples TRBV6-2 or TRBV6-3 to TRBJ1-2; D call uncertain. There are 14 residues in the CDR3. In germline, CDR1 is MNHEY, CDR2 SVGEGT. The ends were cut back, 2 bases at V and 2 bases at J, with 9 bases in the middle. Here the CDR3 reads CASSYVSGNYGYTF. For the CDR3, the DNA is TGTGCCAGCAGTTACGTGTCGGGGAACTATGGCTACACCTTC.

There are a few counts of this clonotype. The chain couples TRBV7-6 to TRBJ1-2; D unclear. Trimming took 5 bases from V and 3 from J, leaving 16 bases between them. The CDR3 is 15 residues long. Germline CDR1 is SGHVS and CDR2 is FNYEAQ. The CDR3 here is CASSPYPTADYGYTF. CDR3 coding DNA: TGTGCCAGCAGCCCCTACCCGACGGCCGACTATGGCTACACCTTC.